This T cell receptor beta chain was sequenced for a study of CD8 T cells in Susac syndrome. Random-hexamer reverse transcription was applied to roughly 0.45 to 1 ug RNA. Each CDR3 protein is one row after TCRdb ran MiXCR on the immunoSEQ multiplex PCR reads. Among around 150,000 distinct CDR3 sequences listed, 85% to 95% were seen once. The germline gives CDR1 MNHEY, CDR2 SMNVEV (reference sequence). Trimming removed 10 bases at V and 4 bases at J, with 14 bases between. This CDR3 contains 13 residues. The sequence derives from a human donor with multiple sclerosis. The V gene is TRBV27, the J gene TRBJ1-5; a possible D gene is TRBD1 (5 bases). Sequenced input: CD4+ T cells from PBMCs. The CDR3 nucleotides are TGTGCCACCTCGGGACTCCAAAATCAGCCCCAGCATTTT. Translated, it gives CATSGLQNQPQHF.